A selection of T cell receptor beta chains follows, all from one sample in a study of blood T cell repertoires in COVID-19. Method: immunoSEQ multiplex PCR; TCRdb's copy keeps in-frame clones and lacks some. The data show approximately 210,000 clones, 80% to 90% seen once. Sequenced input: PBMCs or T cells enriched from blood (not recorded which). These TCRs come from a woman in her late teens or twenties who had recovered from COVID-19. CDR3s include the opening cysteine and the closing phenylalanine or tryptophan. The D gene is left open where the match is weak. The size of a clone is reported for some rows only, either as once, few or many, or as a class for expanded clones.

D: -; size: -; J: TRBJ1-4; V: TRBV19; CDR3: CASSIDRSATNEKLFF; DNA: TGTGCCAGTAGTATTGACAGATCCGCAACTAATGAAAAACTGTTTTTT
D: -; size: -; J: TRBJ2-3; V: TRBV27; CDR3: CASRLRAGQDTQYF; DNA: TGTGCCAGCCGTCTTAGAGCAGGACAGGATACGCAGTATTTT
D: TRBD1; size: -; J: TRBJ1-3; V: TRBV30; CDR3: CALRTGKGNTIYF; DNA: TGTGCCTTACGGACAGGGAAGGGAAACACCATATATTTT
D: -; size: -; J: TRBJ2-6; V: TRBV28; CDR3: CASVGSGANVLTF; DNA: TGTGCCAGCGTCGGCTCTGGGGCCAACGTCCTGACTTTC
D: TRBD2; size: -; J: TRBJ2-1; V: TRBV7-9; CDR3: CASGLIRGGVGEQFF; DNA: TGTGCCAGCGGGCTGATACGGGGGGGCGTTGGTGAGCAGTTCTTC
D: -; size: -; J: TRBJ1-3; V: TRBV10-2; CDR3: CASSDRASGNTIYF; DNA: TGCGCCAGCAGTGACAGGGCCTCTGGAAACACCATATATTTT
D: TRBD1; size: -; J: TRBJ1-2; V: TRBV18; CDR3: CASSPGQNYGYTF; DNA: TGTGCCAGCTCACCGGGACAGAACTATGGCTACACCTTC
D: -; size: -; J: TRBJ1-2; V: TRBV2; CDR3: CASSEGGQTVYTF; DNA: TGTGCCAGCAGTGAGGGGGGTCAAACTGTCTACACCTTC
D: -; size: -; J: TRBJ1-6; V: TRBV3-1/TRBV3-2; CDR3: CASSLPRGALHF; DNA: TGTGCCAGCAGCCTTCCTCGGGGTGCCCTCCACTTT
D: TRBD1; size: -; J: TRBJ1-5; V: TRBV10-3; CDR3: CAIRDRGSNQPQHF; DNA: TGTGCCATCAGGGACAGGGGGAGCAATCAGCCCCAGCATTTT
D: -; size: once; J: TRBJ1-2; V: TRBV6-5; CDR3: CASGLTLGYTF; DNA: TGTGCCAGCGGACTAACCCTCGGCTACACCTTC
D: TRBD1; size: -; J: TRBJ1-5; V: TRBV5-5; CDR3: CASSLQGSNQPQHF; DNA: TGTGCCAGCAGCTTACAGGGGAGCAATCAGCCCCAGCATTTT
D: TRBD1; size: once; J: TRBJ1-6; V: TRBV2; CDR3: CASSERWTGINSPLHF; DNA: TGTGCCAGCAGTGAAAGGTGGACAGGGATAAATTCACCCCTCCACTTT
D: -; size: -; J: TRBJ1-3; V: TRBV19; CDR3: CASKSRPGNTIYF; DNA: TGTGCCAGTAAGAGCCGCCCTGGAAACACCATATATTTT
D: -; size: -; J: TRBJ2-5; V: TRBV4-1; CDR3: CASSQEGPGGLGETQYF; DNA: TGCGCCAGCAGCCAAGAGGGCCCGGGGGGCTTAGGAGAGACCCAGTACTTC
D: TRBD1; size: few; J: TRBJ1-4; V: TRBV24-1; CDR3: CATSDRDREKLFF; DNA: TGTGCCACCAGTGATCGGGACAGGGAAAAACTGTTTTTT
D: -; size: -; J: TRBJ1-3; V: TRBV5-1; CDR3: CASSLQGSSGNTIYF; DNA: TGCGCCAGCAGCTTGCAGGGGTCCTCTGGAAACACCATATATTTT
D: TRBD1; size: -; J: TRBJ1-1; V: TRBV5-1; CDR3: CASSQPQGAATEAFF; DNA: TGCGCCAGCAGCCAACCACAGGGGGCGGCCACTGAAGCTTTCTTT
D: -; size: -; J: TRBJ2-7; V: TRBV7-9; CDR3: CASSLVEGYEQYF; DNA: TGTGCCAGCAGCTTAGTCGAGGGCTACGAGCAGTACTTC
D: TRBD2; size: -; J: TRBJ2-3; V: TRBV10-2; CDR3: CASRTSGTDTQYF; DNA: TGCGCCAGTAGGACTAGCGGTACAGATACGCAGTATTTT
D: TRBD1; size: -; J: TRBJ1-1; V: TRBV5-1; CDR3: CASSSTGQGDNTEAFF; DNA: TGCGCCAGCAGCTCCACGGGACAGGGGGATAACACTGAAGCTTTCTTT
D: -; size: -; J: TRBJ1-2; V: TRBV28; CDR3: CASTLGRESGYTF; DNA: TGTGCCAGCACCCTAGGTAGGGAGAGTGGCTACACCTTC
D: -; size: -; J: TRBJ1-1; V: TRBV6-5; CDR3: CASSTGSGGTEAFF; DNA: TGTGCCAGCAGTACAGGGTCTGGGGGCACTGAAGCTTTCTTT
D: TRBD1; size: -; J: TRBJ1-3; V: TRBV11-2; CDR3: CASSSTLGQGQAGNTIYF; DNA: TGTGCCAGCAGCTCTACCTTAGGACAGGGGCAGGCGGGAAACACCATATATTTT
D: TRBD1; size: -; J: TRBJ2-7; V: TRBV19; CDR3: CASSVQGGYEQYF; DNA: TGTGCCAGTAGTGTACAGGGGGGCTACGAGCAGTACTTC
D: -; size: -; J: TRBJ1-2; V: TRBV9; CDR3: CASSVSPHGGSAYGYTF; DNA: TGTGCCAGCAGCGTATCTCCCCATGGGGGGAGCGCCTATGGCTACACCTTC
D: -; size: once; J: TRBJ1-6; V: TRBV3-1/TRBV3-2; CDR3: CASSQDLGHNSPLHF; DNA: TGTGCCAGCAGCCAAGATCTGGGCCATAATTCACCCCTCCACTTT
D: TRBD2; size: -; J: TRBJ2-1; V: TRBV11-3; CDR3: CASSLDLGAGGSDEQFF; DNA: TGTGCCAGCAGCTTAGATCTCGGGGCGGGGGGTTCGGATGAGCAGTTCTTC
D: TRBD2; size: once; J: TRBJ2-3; V: TRBV11-2; CDR3: CASSLRGGSETDTQYF; DNA: TGTGCCAGCAGCCTGCGCGGGGGGAGTGAGACAGATACGCAGTATTTT